Below, one T cell receptor (beta chain) is given with its context. The antigen remains unidentified. The CDR3 is made up of 14 amino acids. From germline, CDR1 is SGHVS and CDR2 FNYEAQ. J gave up 10 bases and V 5 bases, and 9 bases lay outside the gene matches. TCRdb redid the calling of the reads with MiXCR, one entry per CDR3 protein. The table shows around 71,000 distinct CDR3 sequences, with roughly 37% occurring only once. This sample is drawn from a study of T cell repertoires in cytomegalovirus infection. About the research overall: As its CMV epitopes, the study selected recently identified HLA-C-restricted and well-studied HLA-B-restricted targets. Both a matching HLA type and CMV infection were indicated by public TCR beta signatures. General study results and limits: Carriers of CMV plus the relevant HLA were identified by cumulative public TCR beta family frequency. CMV-specific HLA-C-restricted TCR beta clonotypes dominated the ex vivo response.

Sequencing was performed on CD8+ T cells from cultured PBMCs, taken from culture after CMV antigen stimulation. This receptor was identified in a human donor in good health (CMV status not recorded). Some clones in this sample may be carry-over from other donors' samples. The chain joins TRBV7-6 to TRBJ2-1, with 9 bases aligning to TRBD1. As DNA, the CDR3 is TGTGCCAGCAGCACCCGACAGGGGGGCGGCGAGCAGTTCTTC. It translates to CASSTRQGGGEQFF. The entire variable domain, with the rest obtained from reference TRBV7-6 and TRBJ2-1, is as follows: GAGVSQSPRYKVTKRGQDVALRCDPISGHVSLYWYRQALGQGPEFLTYFNYEAQQDKSGLPNDRFSAERPEGSISTLTIQRTEQRDSAMYRCASSTRQGGGEQFFGPGTRLTVL.